A single sample is the source of the 26 T cell receptor beta chains below, sequenced in a study of blood T cell repertoires in COVID-19. Generated by immunoSEQ multiplex PCR, the TCRdb table keeps only in-frame clones and is missing some. The sample yields more than 85,000 clones, 84% seen once. Sequenced input: peripheral blood. These TCRs come from a woman at least 80 years old with active or convalescent COVID-19.

The chain links TRBV5-1 to TRBJ2-3; 10 bases are shared with TRBD2. The germline V gene has CDR1 SGHRS and CDR2 YFSETQ. The CDR3 covers 16 residues. V was clipped by 0 bases and J by 6 bases; unmatched bases: 7. The CDR3 region has the DNA TGCGCCAGCAGCTTGGGACTAGCGGGCCCTACTGATACGCAGTATTTT. Residues: CASSLGLAGPTDTQYF.

This chain links TRBV5-4 with TRBJ2-5; 7 bases align to TRBD1. CDR1 and CDR2 from the germline V gene are SGHNT and YYREEE (reference sequence). The J segment lost 3 bases and the V segment lost 3 bases, leaving 8 bases of the junction unmatched. CDR3 length equals 15 residues. The CDR3 nucleotides are TGTGCCAGCAGCTCGATACAGGGGTACGAAGAGACCCAGTACTTC. The encoded protein is CASSSIQGYEETQYF.

The chain recombines TRBV19 with TRBJ1-5, with D hard to call. Trimming took 2 bases from V and 2 from J, leaving 4 bases between them. Looked up from germline, CDR1 is LNHDA and CDR2 is SQIVND (reference sequence). This CDR3 is built from 13 residues. The CDR3 spells CASSIRGNQPQHF. The CDR3 DNA follows: TGTGCCAGTAGTATACGGGGCAATCAGCCCCAGCATTTT.

The chain links TRBV30 to TRBJ2-3; 7 bases line up with TRBD1. The J segment lost 11 bases and the V segment lost 5 bases, leaving 13 bases of the junction unmatched. CDR1 is GTSNPN and CDR2 is SVGIG in the germline V gene (reference sequence). The CDR3 runs 13 residues. This CDR3 is CAWGGQSRRLQYF. CDR3 DNA: TGTGCCTGGGGGGGACAGTCGCGAAGGTTGCAGTATTTT. The full variable domain, rest sourced from reference TRBV30 and TRBJ2-3, is SQTIHQWPATLVQPVGSPLSLECTVEGTSNPNLYWYRQAAGRGLQLLFYSVGIGQISSEVPQNLSASRPQDRQFILSSKKLLLSDSGFYLCAWGGQSRRLQYFGPGTRLTVL.

This clone was seen more than once but under ten times. The chain carries TRBV2 and TRBJ1-4, with D unresolved. The length of the CDR3 is 16 residues. Germline CDR1 and CDR2: SNHLY and FYNNEI. V was shortened by 2 bases and J by 7 bases, with 17 bases between the two germline ends. The CDR3 DNA sequence: TGTGCCAGCAGTGAAAGTGATTGGGAGGGAGGTGAAAAACTGTTTTTT. Translating gives CASSESDWEGGEKLFF.

The genes are TRBV6-4 and TRBJ2-4, with TRBD2 identical over 7 bases. The CDR3 runs to 13 residues. Germline V gives CDR1 MRHNA, CDR2 SNTAGT. J was trimmed by 6 bases and V by 6 bases; bases with no gene match: 5. CDR3 in amino acids: CASSISGGNIQYF. DNA of the CDR3: TGTGCCAGCAGCATCTCGGGAGGAAACATTCAGTACTTC.

The rearrangement joins TRBV14 to TRBJ2-1, with TRBD2 matching 8 bases. V was clipped by 0 bases and J by 3 bases; unmatched bases: 7. Germline V lookup: CDR1 SGHDN, CDR2 FVKESK. This CDR3 has 17 amino acids. The CDR3 spells CASSQDAGLAFYNEQFF. CDR3 nucleotide sequence: TGTGCCAGCAGCCAAGATGCCGGACTAGCCTTCTACAATGAGCAGTTCTTC. Full variable domain (missing parts from reference TRBV14 and TRBJ2-1): EAGVTQFPSHSVIEKGQTVTLRCDPISGHDNLYWYRRVMGKEIKFLLHFVKESKQDESGMPNNRFLAERTGGTYSTLKVQPAELEDSGVYFCASSQDAGLAFYNEQFFGPGTRLTVL.

This clone was seen only once. J is TRBJ2-1 and V is TRBV28, with 7 bases matching TRBD1. Germline values: CDR1 MDHEN, CDR2 SYDVKM. The ends lost 5 bases at V and 5 bases at J; junction bases unmatched: 9. The CDR3 extends over 15 amino acids. Written as DNA, the CDR3 is TGTGCCAGCAGTCACGACAGGGTTGTGCACAATGAGCAGTTCTTC. It encodes CASSHDRVVHNEQFF.

This chain connects TRBV3-1 (or the pseudogene TRBV3-2) to TRBJ2-1; 8 bases align to TRBD2. The CDR3 contains 14 residues. The V and J ends lost 8 bases and 0 bases, in that order; junction bases with no gene match: 3. Germline lookup yields CDR1 LGHDT and CDR2 YNNKEL (reference sequence). CDR3 nucleotides: TGTGCCAGCGAGAGCGGGAGCTCCTACAATGAGCAGTTCTTC. It translates to CASESGSSYNEQFF.

The V call is TRBV19, the J call TRBJ2-5; the match to TRBD2 covers 7 bases. From germline, CDR1 is LNHDA and CDR2 SQIVND (reference sequence). The J segment lost 2 bases and the V segment lost 6 bases, leaving 6 bases of the junction unmatched. The CDR3 runs to 14 residues. Written as DNA, the CDR3 is TGTGCCAGTAGCCCCACTAGCGTTCAAGAGACCCAGTACTTC. Its translation: CASSPTSVQETQYF.

The chain recombines TRBV7-6 with TRBJ2-7, with a weak D call TRBD1 (6 bases). Deletions cut 5 bases from V and 2 bases from J, with 13 bases between. Germline assignment: CDR1 SGHVS and CDR2 FNYEAQ. The CDR3 is 14 amino acids. CDR3 loop: CASSPGTQAYEQYF. In nucleotides, the CDR3 is TGTGCCAGCAGCCCGGGGACACAAGCCTACGAGCAGTACTTC.

This clone was seen once. The chain has TRBV16 and TRBJ1-1; D remains ambiguous. The CDR3 has 11 amino acids. The V and J ends lost 2 bases and 7 bases respectively, with 5 bases between them. CDR1 is KGHSY and CDR2 is FQNENV in the germline V gene. The DNA for the CDR3 is TGTGCCAGCAGCCAAGACATTGAAGCTTTCTTT. It is translated as CASSQDIEAFF.

CDR3 region: CASDPTSGTGELFF. The CDR3, as DNA: TGTGCCAGCGATCCGACTAGCGGCACCGGGGAGCTGTTTTTT. The chain carries TRBV6-5 and TRBJ2-2; 9 nucleotides align to TRBD2. Trimming cost V 8 bases and J 4 bases; bases outside gene matches: 5. CDR1 is MNHEY, CDR2 SVGAGI, per germline. The CDR3 sequence is 14 residues long.

The chain recombines TRBV6-6 with TRBJ2-2; perhaps TRBD1 as D (7 bases). This CDR3 is 14 amino acids long. The germline V gene has CDR1 MNHNY and CDR2 SVGAGI (reference sequence). V was shortened by 6 bases and J by 6 bases, with 14 bases between the two germline ends. CDR3 sequence reads: CASSTDREAGELFF. The CDR3 DNA reads as TGTGCCAGCAGCACTGACAGGGAGGCCGGGGAGCTGTTTTTT.

The chain is built from TRBV18 and TRBJ2-6; D is possibly TRBD2 (6 bases). This CDR3 has 15 residues. Germline V gene lookup returns CDR1 KGHSH and CDR2 LQKENI. The V and J ends lost 6 bases and 2 bases respectively, with 11 bases between them. CDR3 coding DNA: TGTGCCAGCTCCCGTAGCGGAGCTGGGGCCAACGTCCTGACTTTC. It translates to CASSRSGAGANVLTF.

This chain joins TRBV9 and TRBJ2-3; weak D call: TRBD1 (6 bases). CDR1 is SGDLS and CDR2 is YYNGEE in the germline V gene. V was trimmed by 3 bases and J by 4 bases, leaving 9 bases between them. The CDR3 sequence is 13 residues long. The CDR3 is CASSGGPSDTQYF. The CDR3 DNA follows: TGTGCCAGCAGCGGGGGGCCATCAGATACGCAGTATTTT.

The chain links TRBV4-1 to TRBJ1-1, with 10 bases aligning to TRBD1. The CDR3 is 17 residues long. Germline V CDR1 and CDR2: MGHRA, YSYEKL. Trimming cost V 2 bases and J 5 bases; bases outside gene matches: 11. The CDR3 nucleotides read TGCGCCAGCAGCCAACGCCGGGACAGGGGATGGATAACTGAAGCTTTCTTT. Protein: CASSQRRDRGWITEAFF.

This sequence joins TRBV7-9 and TRBJ1-2, with TRBD1 matching 8 bases. CDR1 and CDR2 (germline): SEHNR, FQNEAQ (reference sequence). V dropped 4 bases and J dropped 4; count of bases not matched to a gene: 5. CDR3 size: 14 residues. This CDR3 reads CASSSGQGFYGYTF. CDR3 DNA: TGTGCCAGCAGCTCCGGACAGGGATTCTATGGCTACACCTTC.

The V call is TRBV24-1, the J call TRBJ2-3; 11 bases line up with TRBD1. The CDR3 runs to 16 residues. Trimming at V came to 5 bases and at J to 3 bases, leaving 6 bases not matched to a gene. Germline V lookup: CDR1 KGHDR, CDR2 SFDVKD. The chain's CDR3 is CATSVVGQGATDTQYF. The CDR3 bases are TGTGCCACCAGTGTGGTTGGACAGGGGGCTACAGATACGCAGTATTTT.

The V call is TRBV28, the J call TRBJ2-6; the match to TRBD1 covers 7 bases. CDR1 is MDHEN, CDR2 SYDVKM, per germline. The CDR3 has 15 amino acids. V shed 6 bases and J 4 bases; nucleotides not matched to a gene: 6. CDR3 residues: CASSATGEGANVLTF. The CDR3 region has the DNA TGTGCCAGCAGCGCTACAGGGGAGGGGGCCAACGTCCTGACTTTC.

This clone was counted between two and nine times. V and J are TRBV30 and TRBJ2-2; TRBD2 is a possible D gene (5 bases). This CDR3 has 13 residues. Germline values: CDR1 GTSNPN, CDR2 SVGIG (reference sequence). V gave up 3 bases and J gave up 3 bases, with 8 bases separating them. The CDR3 spells CAWRAGDTGELFF. The CDR3, as DNA: TGTGCCTGGAGGGCCGGGGACACCGGGGAGCTGTTTTTT. The variable domain in full, with the rest retrieved from reference TRBV30 and TRBJ2-2, is SQTIHQWPATLVQPVGSPLSLECTVEGTSNPNLYWYRQAAGRGLQLLFYSVGIGQISSEVPQNLSASRPQDRQFILSSKKLLLSDSGFYLCAWRAGDTGELFFGEGSRLTVL.

This chain links TRBV18 with TRBJ2-7, with TRBD2 matching over 10 bases. Germline V gene data show CDR1 as KGHSH and CDR2 as LQKENI. The CDR3 is made up of 13 amino acids. With 6 bases clipped from V and 11 bases from J, the junction kept 10 bases outside the gene matches. The CDR3 sequence is CASSLAGDPREYF. The CDR3 DNA reads TGTGCCAGCTCGCTAGCGGGAGACCCCCGCGAGTACTTC.

The rearrangement joins TRBV19 to TRBJ1-3; tentatively, D is TRBD1 (5 bases). This CDR3 region has 14 residues. The V end was cut by 4 bases, the J end by 1 base, with 8 bases between. The germline gives CDR1 LNHDA, CDR2 SQIVND (reference sequence). The CDR3 DNA reads TGTGCCAGTAGTACCTCAGGGTCTGGAAACACCATATATTTT. Residues: CASSTSGSGNTIYF.

The V call is TRBV7-9, the J call TRBJ1-4, with D possibly being TRBD1 (6 bases). The germline gives CDR1 SEHNR, CDR2 FQNEAQ (reference sequence). The CDR3 sequence is 18 residues long. Trimming stripped 2 bases from V and 0 bases from J, with 16 bases between. CDR3 coding DNA: TGTGCCAGCAGCTTATTCACAGGGCGAGCGGCAACTAATGAAAAACTGTTTTTT. Protein sequence: CASSLFTGRAATNEKLFF.

The chain links TRBV28 to TRBJ1-6; tentatively, D is TRBD1 (6 bases). The CDR3 is made up of 16 amino acids. The germline CDR1 and CDR2 sequences are MDHEN and SYDVKM. With 6 bases removed from V and 8 bases from J, the gap between germline ends came to 20 bases. The CDR3 DNA sequence: TGTGCCAGCAGGCCCCTAGGGGGTTTTCATTATTCACCCCTCCACTTT. Translation: CASRPLGGFHYSPLHF.

The chain has TRBV2 and TRBJ1-1; D is ambiguous. CDR3 length: 16 amino acids. The V gene's germline CDR1 is SNHLY and CDR2 FYNNEI. The germline V and J ends were trimmed by 4 bases and 0 bases, with 15 bases remaining between them. For the CDR3, the DNA is TGTGCCAGCAGTGCACGAGGGATGCTCATGAACACTGAAGCTTTCTTT. Amino acid sequence: CASSARGMLMNTEAFF.